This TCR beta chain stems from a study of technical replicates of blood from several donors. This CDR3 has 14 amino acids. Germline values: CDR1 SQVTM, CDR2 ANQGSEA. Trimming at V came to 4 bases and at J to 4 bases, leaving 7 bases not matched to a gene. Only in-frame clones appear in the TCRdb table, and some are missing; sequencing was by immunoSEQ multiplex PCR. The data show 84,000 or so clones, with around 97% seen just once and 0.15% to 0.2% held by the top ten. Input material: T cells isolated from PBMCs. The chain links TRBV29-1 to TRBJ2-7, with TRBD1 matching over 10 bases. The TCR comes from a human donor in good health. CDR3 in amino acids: CSVGGGTGAYEQYF. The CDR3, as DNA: TGCAGCGTTGGAGGGGGGACAGGGGCTTACGAGCAGTACTTC.